Each of the 23 T cell receptor beta chains below was sequenced from the same sample in a study of CD4 T cells in relation to SARS-CoV-2 and coronaviruses. Before the COVID-19 pandemic, during about 2010-2019, CD4+ T cells were taken from unexposed donors. Isolation of CD4+ T cells took place after roughly nine days in culture. This table comes from immunoSEQ multiplex PCR, and its TCRdb copy is limited to in-frame clones, with some not included. The data show 20,000 or so clones, just under 80% seen once. For these receptors, no antigen is known. The specimen was CD4+ T cells from PBMCs, cultured in vitro. These receptors came from a human donor in good health.

This chain joins TRBV30 and TRBJ2-3, with a tentative D call TRBD1 (6 bases). This CDR3 comprises 14 residues. CDR1 and CDR2 from the germline V gene are GTSNPN and SVGIG (reference sequence). V lost 4 bases and J lost 6, with 17 bases in between. DNA of the CDR3: TGTGCCTGGACTAGGGGGTTAAGGGAGGATACGCAGTATTTT. Encoded protein: CAWTRGLREDTQYF.

The J gene is TRBJ2-3, the V gene TRBV18; 10 bases map to TRBD1. The CDR3 covers 17 residues. The V segment lost 0 bases and the J segment 1 base; nucleotides outside the gene matches: 4. Germline CDR1 and CDR2: KGHSH and LQKENI. CDR3: CASSPPSGTGGTDTQYF. Written as DNA, the CDR3 is TGTGCCAGCTCACCACCATCCGGGACAGGGGGCACAGATACGCAGTATTTT.

V gene TRBV19 combines with J gene TRBJ2-1; the match to TRBD2 covers 9 bases. Germline trimming cut 5 bases from V and 2 bases from J; bases unmatched to any gene: 4. The germline CDR1 and CDR2 sequences are LNHDA and SQIVND (reference sequence). This CDR3 has 15 amino acids. CDR3 loop: CASSSASGTYNEQFF. CDR3 DNA sequence: TGTGCCAGTAGTTCCGCTAGCGGGACCTACAATGAGCAGTTCTTC.

The chain links TRBV12-5 to TRBJ2-1; D gene ambiguous. Looked up from germline, CDR1 is LGHNT and CDR2 is FRNRAP. Trimming removed 1 base at V and 4 bases at J, with 11 bases between. The CDR3 extends over 15 amino acids. The CDR3 DNA reads TGTGCTAGTGGTTTGGGACTTCCTGGGTACAATGAGCAGTTCTTC. It specifies CASGLGLPGYNEQFF.

This clone was detected only once. The chain employs TRBV3-1 (or the pseudogene TRBV3-2) and TRBJ2-1; 7 nucleotides match TRBD2. The CDR3 runs to 15 residues. Germline V CDR1 and CDR2: LGHDT, YNNKEL (reference sequence). V shed 0 bases and J 7 bases; nucleotides not matched to a gene: 6. CDR3 nucleotides: TGTGCCAGCAGCCAAGATCCCCTAGCGGTGAATGAGCAGTTCTTC. Amino acid sequence: CASSQDPLAVNEQFF.

This clone was counted between two and nine times. V is TRBV12-5 and J is TRBJ1-2; 8 bases align to TRBD1. After removal of 6 bases from V and 4 bases from J, the junction contained 4 bases not matched to a gene. The germline V gene encodes CDR1 LGHNT and CDR2 FRNRAP. CDR3 length: 13 residues. CDR3 residues: CASGSTGGYGYTF. The CDR3 nucleotides read TGTGCTAGTGGGTCTACAGGGGGCTATGGCTACACCTTC.

This sequence joins TRBV4-1 and TRBJ1-1, with D possibly matching TRBD1 (5 bases). The V gene's germline CDR1 is MGHRA and CDR2 YSYEKL. The length of the CDR3 is 15 residues. Trimming took off 3 bases at V and 0 bases at J, with 11 bases between the two ends. CDR3 in amino acids: CASSHEETVNTEAFF. For the CDR3, the DNA is TGCGCCAGCAGCCACGAAGAGACAGTGAACACTGAAGCTTTCTTT.

The V gene is TRBV14, the J gene TRBJ2-3; D is possibly TRBD2 (6 bases). CDR1 is SGHDN and CDR2 is FVKESK in the germline V gene. Deletions cut 5 bases from V and 3 bases from J, with 18 bases between. This CDR3 has 16 amino acids. The CDR3 DNA follows: TGTGCCAGCAGCGAGCGGTCGGGAGTAGGAACAGATACGCAGTATTTT. Translated, it gives CASSERSGVGTDTQYF.

The chain uses TRBV18 and TRBJ2-7; the D gene is possibly TRBD1 (6 bases). The CDR3 has 11 residues. In germline, CDR1 is KGHSH, CDR2 LQKENI. The V end lost 6 bases, the J end lost 7 bases, and 10 bases lay between the germline ends. For the CDR3, the DNA is TGTGCCAGCTCGAACAGGGTTGAGCAGTACTTC. It encodes CASSNRVEQYF.

J is TRBJ2-3 and V is TRBV7-9; D unclear. CDR1 and CDR2 (germline): SEHNR, FQNEAQ (reference sequence). Trimming took 1 base from V and 1 from J, leaving 12 bases between them. This CDR3 has 16 amino acids. CDR3: CASSLVNRQRTDTQYF. DNA for the CDR3: TGTGCCAGCAGCTTAGTTAACCGTCAGCGCACAGATACGCAGTATTTT.

The rearrangement uses TRBV5-1 and TRBJ1-2, with D possibly being TRBD1 (5 bases). CDR1 and CDR2 from the germline V gene are SGHRS and YFSETQ. V was shortened by 3 bases and J by 1 base, with 16 bases between the two germline ends. CDR3 length: 16 residues. In DNA, the CDR3 is TGCGCCAGCAGCTCAATCCACGGGACCGATAACTATGGCTACACCTTC. It yields the protein CASSSIHGTDNYGYTF.

The rearrangement links TRBV12-3 or TRBV12-4 to TRBJ1-2; a weak D match, TRBD1 (6 bases). There are 13 residues in the CDR3. The V and J ends lost 3 bases and 4 bases respectively, with 9 bases between them. The CDR3 DNA follows: TGTGCCAGCAGTTTCGGGGGCCGCTATGGCTACACCTTC. The encoded protein is CASSFGGRYGYTF.

The chain uses TRBV19 and TRBJ2-1; D is unclear. Germline values: CDR1 LNHDA, CDR2 SQIVND (reference sequence). This CDR3 region has 13 residues. Trimming pared 4 bases from V and 7 bases from J, leaving 11 bases between. CDR3 amino acids: CASSKRQNNEQFF. The CDR3 nucleotides are TGTGCCAGTAGTAAAAGGCAGAATAATGAGCAGTTCTTC. Complete variable domain (other parts from reference TRBV19 and TRBJ2-1): DGGITQSPKYLFRKEGQNVTLSCEQNLNHDAMYWYRQDPGQGLRLIYYSQIVNDFQKGDIAEGYSVSREKKESFPLTVTSAQKNPTAFYLCASSKRQNNEQFFGPGTRLTVL.

This clone was detected once. CDR3 residues: CASSLVGSNQPQHF. DNA of the CDR3: TGTGCCAGCAGTTTAGTGGGGAGCAATCAGCCCCAGCATTTT. J is TRBJ1-5 and V is TRBV27; D gene uncertain. Germline CDR1 MNHEY, CDR2 SMNVEV (reference sequence). V was shortened by 2 bases and J by 1 base, with 6 bases between the two germline ends. CDR3 length equals 14 residues.

This clone is medium-sized by share. The CDR3 sequence is CASSLDPGAPAQHF. The CDR3 DNA sequence: TGTGCCAGCAGCTTAGATCCCGGGGCCCCGGCCCAGCATTTT. The gene calls are TRBV7-8 and TRBJ1-5, with TRBD1 as a possible D gene (5 bases). Trimming took off 1 base at V and 11 bases at J, with 15 bases between the two ends. CDR1 and CDR2 from the germline V gene are SGHVS and FQNEAQ. This CDR3 has 14 residues.

This chain uses TRBV18 with TRBJ2-5; no firm D call. V was pared by 3 bases and J by 4 bases, with 9 bases between. Germline V lookup: CDR1 KGHSH, CDR2 LQKENI. CDR3 length equals 13 residues. CDR3 sequence (DNA): TGTGCCAGCTCACCGCTCCTTAGAGAGACCCAGTACTTC. Encoded protein: CASSPLLRETQYF.

This chain joins TRBV2 and TRBJ2-7; TRBD2 matches 11 bases. The germline gives CDR1 SNHLY, CDR2 FYNNEI. The V gene end was trimmed by 6 bases and the J gene end by 5 bases; junction bases not matched to a gene: 6. The CDR3 has 14 amino acids. As DNA, the CDR3 is TGTGCCAGCAGGACACTAGCGGGAGTTGACGAGCAGTACTTC. Translated: CASRTLAGVDEQYF.

V is TRBV5-1 and J is TRBJ2-3, with 15 bases aligning to TRBD2. Germline trimming cut 0 bases from V and 1 base from J; bases unmatched to any gene: 6. Looked up from germline, CDR1 is SGHRS and CDR2 is YFSETQ. The CDR3 contains 19 residues. In nucleotides, the CDR3 is TGCGCCAGCAGCTTGGGGACTAGCGGGAGGGCCTATGGCACAGATACGCAGTATTTT. Its protein product is CASSLGTSGRAYGTDTQYF.

This clone showed up just once. The chain couples TRBV19 to TRBJ2-6, with no clear D. The CDR3 length is 16 residues. CDR1 and CDR2 from the germline V gene are LNHDA and SQIVND (reference sequence). Trimming removed 6 bases at V and 2 bases at J, with 14 bases between. As DNA, the CDR3 is TGTGCCAGTAGATCCGGCACGGTCCCTGGGGCCAACGTCCTGACTTTC. As protein: CASRSGTVPGANVLTF.

V usage is TRBV24-1 and J usage is TRBJ1-2; possibly TRBD1 for D (5 bases). This CDR3 is 13 amino acids long. CDR1 and CDR2 from the germline V gene are KGHDR and SFDVKD. V lost 1 base, J lost 8 bases, and 10 bases lay in between. CDR3 sequence: CATSDLWGDGYTF. DNA of the CDR3: TGTGCCACCAGTGATTTATGGGGGGACGGCTACACCTTC.

In this sample, this clone turned up a few times. The chain carries TRBV7-3 and TRBJ2-6, with D hard to call. V was clipped by 5 bases and J by 0 bases, with 8 bases between them. The CDR3 extends over 15 amino acids. Germline CDR1 reads SGHTA; CDR2 reads FQGTGA. CDR3 sequence: CASSPTVSGANVLTF. The CDR3 nucleotides read TGTGCCAGCAGCCCGACGGTCTCTGGGGCCAACGTCCTGACTTTC.

The V call is TRBV19, the J call TRBJ1-5; no clear D gene. With 3 bases removed from V and 3 bases from J, the gap between germline ends came to 9 bases. CDR1 is LNHDA and CDR2 is SQIVND in the germline V gene (reference sequence). The CDR3 length is 14 residues. The CDR3 DNA reads TGTGCCAGTAGTATTCTACGGATCAATCAGCCCCAGCATTTT. Translating it yields CASSILRINQPQHF.

The chain employs TRBV28 and TRBJ2-1; 9 bases map to TRBD2. Germline-derived CDR1 and CDR2 are MDHEN and SYDVKM. The CDR3 has 17 amino acids. V trimming: 5 bases; J trimming: 6 bases; junction bases outside the gene matches: 14. The CDR3 spells CASSLPGASGTSNEQFF. The CDR3 DNA reads TGTGCCAGCAGTCTCCCTGGGGCTAGCGGGACGAGCAATGAGCAGTTCTTC.